This T cell receptor beta chain appears in the sequencing data of a study of blood T cell repertoires in COVID-19. Method: immunoSEQ multiplex PCR; TCRdb's copy keeps in-frame clones and lacks some. The sample records more than 200,000 clones, roughly 83% being singletons. This CDR3 has 16 amino acids. Germline V CDR1 and CDR2: SGHDN, FVKESK. V shed 0 bases and J 3 bases; nucleotides not matched to a gene: 4. The origin of this receptor is a man aged 40-50 years with acute or convalescent COVID-19. This chain uses TRBV14 with TRBJ2-1; 8 bases map to TRBD2. The sample consisted of peripheral blood. The CDR3 nucleotides read TGTGCCAGCAGCCAAGAGGGACTAGAGGGCTACAATGAGCAGTTCTTC. Protein product: CASSQEGLEGYNEQFF.